This entry lists 20 T cell receptor beta chains sequenced from one sample in a study of CD8+CD57+ T cells in acquired aplastic anemia. TCR beta VDJ and CDR3 profiles were obtained from a genomic DNA template. TCRdb re-called the reads with MiXCR, one entry per CDR3 protein. Here the sample spans about 160,000 distinct CDR3 sequences, roughly half being singletons. The authors sequenced patients whose flow cytometry had shown CD8+CD57+ cell expansion. The sequencing sample was made of sorted CD4+, CD8+, or CD8+CD57+ T cells (not recorded which) from PBMCs. These receptors all stem from a human donor with aplastic anemia.

The sample holds a few counts of this clonotype. The J gene is TRBJ2-6, the V gene TRBV29-1; maybe TRBD1 (6 bases). This CDR3 region has 14 residues. In germline, CDR1 is SQVTM, CDR2 ANQGSEA. V was trimmed by 4 bases and J by 0 bases, leaving 7 bases between them. The CDR3 sequence is CSVVGGSGANVLTF. The CDR3 coding sequence is TGCAGCGTTGTAGGGGGCTCTGGGGCCAACGTCCTGACTTTC.

This clonotype was counted many times. The junction departs from germline at one end; a sequencing error may be responsible. This sequence joins TRBV7-7 and TRBJ1-5, with unresolved D. The CDR3 is 15 amino acids. Germline values: CDR1 SSHAT, CDR2 FNYEAQ (reference sequence). The CDR3 DNA sequence: TGTGCTAGCAGCTTAGCCATTCACAGCAATCAGCCCCAGCATTTT. It encodes CASSLAIHSNQPQHF.

V is TRBV11-1 and J is TRBJ2-2, with 14 bases that match TRBD2. Trimming at V came to 5 bases and at J to 4 bases, leaving 9 bases not matched to a gene. The CDR3 length is 18 residues. Germline assignment: CDR1 SGHAT and CDR2 FQDESV (reference sequence). The CDR3 is CASSPQRGTSGGTGELFF. The CDR3 DNA reads as TGTGCCAGCAGCCCACAAAGGGGGACTAGCGGGGGCACCGGGGAGCTGTTTTTT.

This clonotype came up once. This chain links TRBV7-2 with TRBJ2-7; possibly TRBD2 for D (5 bases). This CDR3 has 14 residues. The germline gives CDR1 SGHTA, CDR2 FQGNSA. The ends were cut back, 5 bases at V and 5 bases at J, with 16 bases in the middle. CDR3 loop: CASSPGPGRDEQYF. DNA of the CDR3: TGTGCCAGCAGCCCCGGCCCTGGGCGGGACGAGCAGTACTTC.

The chain joins TRBV25-1 to TRBJ2-7; the D gene could be TRBD1 or TRBD2 (5 bases each). Germline V CDR1 and CDR2: MGHDK, SYGVNS. The germline V and J ends were trimmed by 7 bases and 1 base, with 11 bases remaining between them. This CDR3 spans 13 amino acids. DNA of the CDR3: TGTGCCAGCATAAGGGACGGATCCTACGAGCAGTACTTC. Protein: CASIRDGSYEQYF.

The gene calls are TRBV20-1 and TRBJ1-6, with 8 bases that match TRBD1. The germline CDR1 and CDR2 sequences are DFQATT and SNEGSKA (reference sequence). After removal of 2 bases from V and 11 bases from J, the junction contained 11 bases not matched to a gene. The CDR3 loop spans 15 amino acids. CDR3 nucleotides: TGCAGTGCTAGAAACGCAGGGGGCGAAGGTACACCCCTCCACTTT. This gives the protein CSARNAGGEGTPLHF.

This clonotype occurred many times. J is TRBJ2-4 and V is TRBV2, with D tentatively TRBD1 (6 bases). The V gene's germline CDR1 is SNHLY and CDR2 FYNNEI. V lost 2 bases, J lost 8 bases, and 10 bases lay in between. The CDR3 sequence is 13 residues long. The CDR3 DNA reads TGTGCCAGCAGTGAATCCGCAGGGGACATTCAGTACTTC. This codes for CASSESAGDIQYF.

The rearrangement links TRBV29-1 to TRBJ2-7, with D possibly TRBD1 on 5 matching bases. Trimming removed 7 bases at V and 4 bases at J, with 17 bases between. CDR1 SQVTM and CDR2 ANQGSEA come from the germline V gene. This CDR3 has 13 residues. The CDR3 DNA reads TGCAGCGCCGTGACAGCCTCGGATTACGAGCAGTACTTC. Translating it yields CSAVTASDYEQYF.

The V gene is TRBV5-4, the J gene TRBJ2-1; 7 nucleotides align to TRBD1. V lost 0 bases and J lost 9; bases outside the gene matches: 9. Looked up from germline, CDR1 is SGHNT and CDR2 is YYREEE (reference sequence). The CDR3 runs 15 residues. The CDR3 DNA reads as TGTGCCAGCAGCTTGGAGAGGGGGCGCGTGAGTGAGCAGTTCTTC. Translation: CASSLERGRVSEQFF.

The chain combines TRBV9 with TRBJ2-7, with TRBD2 identical over 14 bases. This CDR3 region has 17 residues. The V gene's germline CDR1 is SGDLS and CDR2 YYNGEE. Trimming took 3 bases from V and 0 from J; bases not matched to a gene: 5. Written as DNA, the CDR3 is TGTGCCAGCAGCGCAGTGACTAGCGGGAGGGCCTCCTACGAGCAGTACGTC. It is translated as CASSAVTSGRASYEQYV.

The chain combines TRBV12-3 or TRBV12-4 with TRBJ1-2; no definite D call. The ends were cut back, 3 bases at V and 2 bases at J, with 4 bases in the middle. The length of the CDR3 is 12 residues. CDR3 loop: CASSFWNYGYTF. DNA for the CDR3: TGTGCCAGCAGTTTTTGGAACTATGGCTACACCTTC.

This clonotype was detected ten times or more. The chain has TRBV20-1 and TRBJ2-1; 11 bases align to TRBD1. V lost 6 bases to trimming and J lost 4 bases; unmatched junction nucleotides: 8. The CDR3 loop spans 15 amino acids. CDR1 is DFQATT, CDR2 SNEGSKA, per germline (reference sequence). This chain's CDR3 is CSASDRDRGYNEQFF. The DNA of the CDR3 is TGCAGTGCGTCCGACCGGGACAGGGGGTACAATGAGCAGTTCTTC.

The genes are TRBV6-4 and TRBJ1-6; 11 bases fit TRBD1. CDR3 size: 16 residues. The V gene's germline CDR1 is MRHNA and CDR2 SNTAGT. V was clipped by 4 bases and J by 8 bases; unmatched bases: 7. The CDR3 coding sequence is TGTGCCAGCAGTGCCACACCGGGACAGGGGGATTCACCCCTCCACTTT. It codes for CASSATPGQGDSPLHF.

The chain uses TRBV2 and TRBJ1-5; the D gene is possibly TRBD1 (6 bases). Germline lookup yields CDR1 SNHLY and CDR2 FYNNEI. The CDR3 runs 13 residues. The V end lost 7 bases, the J end lost 3 bases, and 10 bases lay between the germline ends. CDR3 nucleotides: TGTGCCAGCAAGCGGACAGACAATCAGCCCCAGCATTTT. Residues: CASKRTDNQPQHF.

Turning to this clonotype: A read error may explain this, as a much larger clone is one base away. The chain carries TRBV10-3 and TRBJ2-2, with D perhaps TRBD2 (6 bases). This CDR3 comprises 14 residues. The germline CDR1 and CDR2 sequences are ENHRY and SYGVKD. The CDR3 region has the DNA TGTGCCAGCAGTTACCTTTGGGGGAACGGGGGGCTGTTTTTT. It encodes CASSYLWGNGGLFF.

For the CDR3, the DNA is TGTGCCAGCAGTTCCTGGGGGCAGACCTACGAGCAGTACTTC. It translates to CASSSWGQTYEQYF. The chain uses TRBV7-8 and TRBJ2-7; perhaps TRBD1 as D (6 bases). CDR1 SGHVS and CDR2 FQNEAQ come from the germline V gene. CDR3 length: 14 amino acids. Trimming pared 6 bases from V and 2 bases from J, leaving 14 bases between.

CDR3 sequence reads: CASTPGGVMKNIQYF. The CDR3, as DNA: TGTGCCTCCACTCCGGGGGGTGTTATGAAAAACATTCAGTACTTC. The chain joins TRBV6-2 or TRBV6-3 to TRBJ2-4, with 7 nucleotides matching TRBD2. The trim removed 11 bases at V and 4 bases at J, leaving 14 bases unmatched. The CDR3 extends over 15 amino acids. Per the germline V gene, CDR1 is MNHEY and CDR2 is SVGEGT.

This clonotype was counted only a few times. The chain carries TRBV6-2 or TRBV6-3 and TRBJ2-1, with 9 bases aligning to TRBD2. CDR1 MNHEY and CDR2 SVGEGT come from the germline V gene. The junction had 4 bases not matched to a gene; V was cut back by 0 bases and J by 4 bases. The CDR3 has 16 amino acids. DNA for the CDR3: TGTGCCAGCAGTTACTCAGGGACTAGCTATTACAATGAGCAGTTCTTC. It codes for CASSYSGTSYYNEQFF.

The chain combines TRBV5-1 with TRBJ2-7; D not certain. Deletions cut 0 bases from V and 2 bases from J, with 6 bases between. The CDR3 extends over 13 amino acids. Germline-derived CDR1 and CDR2 are SGHRS and YFSETQ. The CDR3 spells CASSLDLTYEQYF. CDR3 coding DNA: TGCGCCAGCAGCTTGGACCTTACCTACGAGCAGTACTTC.

The V gene is TRBV12-3 or TRBV12-4, the J gene TRBJ1-1; 10 bases agree with TRBD1. There are 13 residues in the CDR3. The V gene end was trimmed by 3 bases and the J gene end by 12 bases; junction bases not matched to a gene: 7. The CDR3 loop is CASSFGDRGQTFF. Here the CDR3 DNA reads TGTGCCAGCAGTTTCGGGGACAGGGGCCAAACTTTCTTT.